These 32 T cell receptor beta chains originate from one sample sequenced in a study of cytomegalovirus exposure and HLA in healthy donors. The PCR used 60 Vbeta and 13 Jbeta primers. Clones were sequenced by immunoSEQ multiplex PCR, and TCRdb holds only the in-frame ones, with some missing. The sample has around 130,000 clones; 50% to 80% are singletons. Sequencing used PBMCs. These receptors came from a woman in her 40s in good health and CMV-seropositive.

The chain recombines TRBV29-1 with TRBJ2-5, with a weak D call TRBD2 (6 bases). CDR1 is SQVTM, CDR2 ANQGSEA, per germline. V was clipped by 7 bases and J by 2 bases, with 8 bases between them. The CDR3 spans 11 residues. CDR3 sequence (DNA): TGCAGCGGTGGGGGGCAAGAGACCCAGTACTTC. This codes for CSGGGQETQYF.

As DNA, the CDR3 is TGTGCCAGCAGTTTTAGAGGGTCCTCTGGAAACACCATATATTTT. Its protein is CASSFRGSSGNTIYF. This chain connects TRBV28 to TRBJ1-3; the D is unclear. The CDR3 is 15 amino acids. CDR1 and CDR2 from the germline V gene are MDHEN and SYDVKM. V lost 3 bases, J lost 0 bases, and 9 bases lay in between.

This chain connects TRBV19 to TRBJ1-2, with a tentative D call TRBD1 (5 bases). The germline CDR1 and CDR2 sequences are LNHDA and SQIVND (reference sequence). The CDR3 covers 13 residues. The ends were cut back, 0 bases at V and 7 bases at J, with 9 bases in the middle. As DNA, the CDR3 is TGTGCCAGTAGTATAGATCGAAGGGGTGGCTACACCTTC. Its protein product is CASSIDRRGGYTF.

This rearrangement joins TRBV6-4 to TRBJ2-1; D is perhaps TRBD2 (5 bases). Germline CDR1 is MRHNA and CDR2 is SNTAGT. This CDR3 has 13 amino acids. V gave up 2 bases and J gave up 7 bases, with 9 bases separating them. Here the CDR3 DNA reads TGTGCCAGCAGTGACCATAGCGAGAATGAGCAGTTCTTC. Protein: CASSDHSENEQFF.

A single count supports this clone. The junction shows a germline mismatch at one end, possibly a read error. This rearrangement joins TRBV15 to TRBJ1-2; no definite D call. CDR1 and CDR2 from the germline V gene are LNHNV and YYDKDF (reference sequence). This CDR3 has 14 amino acids. The chain's CDR3 is CATSRGGSSYGYPF. CDR3 nucleotides: TGTGCCACCAGCAGAGGAGGCTCTTCCTATGGCTACCCCTTC.

The chain couples TRBV13 to TRBJ2-2, with 8 positions matching TRBD2. CDR1 and CDR2 from the germline V gene are PRHDT and FYEKMQ (reference sequence). The CDR3 consists of 17 residues. V lost 2 bases, J lost 0 bases, and 5 bases stayed unmatched. CDR3 sequence: CASSLLSGGANTGELFF. DNA for the CDR3: TGTGCCAGCAGCTTACTGAGCGGGGGAGCGAACACCGGGGAGCTGTTTTTT.

Worth noting for this clone: At one end, the junction sequence differs from germline, possibly due to a read error. This chain connects TRBV7-9 to TRBJ1-4; D unresolved. The CDR3 covers 13 residues. Germline lookup yields CDR1 SEHNR and CDR2 FQNEAQ (reference sequence). The CDR3 loop is CSSSIGLNEKLFF. In DNA, the CDR3 is TGTTCCAGCAGCATCGGACTCAATGAAAAACTGTTTTTT.

The rearrangement joins TRBV19 to TRBJ2-7; 8 positions agree with TRBD1. Germline V gene data show CDR1 as LNHDA and CDR2 as SQIVND (reference sequence). The CDR3 contains 15 residues. V lost 4 bases to trimming and J lost 3 bases; unmatched junction nucleotides: 8. CDR3 loop: CASSTYGQGGYEQYF. The CDR3 coding sequence is TGTGCCAGTAGTACCTACGGACAGGGAGGCTACGAGCAGTACTTC.

The V and J genes are TRBV19 and TRBJ2-1; D ambiguous. The V end lost 8 bases, the J end lost 2 bases, and 13 bases lay between the germline ends. The CDR3 runs to 14 residues. Germline CDR1 reads LNHDA; CDR2 reads SQIVND (reference sequence). CDR3 nucleotides: TGTGCCAGTTCCGAGGAACAACCCTACAATGAGCAGTTCTTC. Its translation: CASSEEQPYNEQFF.

This chain joins TRBV30 and TRBJ1-2; TRBD1 matches 12 bases. The length of the CDR3 is 15 residues. Germline CDR1 is GTSNPN and CDR2 is SVGIG (reference sequence). The V gene end was trimmed by 3 bases and the J gene end by 3 bases; junction bases not matched to a gene: 5. CDR3: CAWRGDRGRDYGYTF. The DNA of the CDR3 is TGTGCCTGGAGGGGGGACAGGGGGCGCGACTATGGCTACACCTTC.

The chain recombines TRBV7-2 with TRBJ1-4, with D hard to call. The germline V gene encodes CDR1 SGHTA and CDR2 FQGNSA. Between the trimmed V and J ends, which lost 3 bases and 5 bases, there was a span of 16 bases. This CDR3 is 16 amino acids long. In DNA, the CDR3 is TGTGCCAGCAGCTTTCTGCTGGCGGGGAACAATGAAAAACTGTTTTTT. Translating gives CASSFLLAGNNEKLFF.

Only one count was recorded for this clone. The CDR3 DNA is TGTGCCAGCAGACCGGACAGTACTAACTATGGCTACACCTTC. Translation gives CASRPDSTNYGYTF. The rearrangement joins TRBV2 to TRBJ1-2; D might be TRBD1 (6 bases). Germline lookup yields CDR1 SNHLY and CDR2 FYNNEI. Deletions cut 6 bases from V and 0 bases from J, with 11 bases between. CDR3 size: 14 residues.

Concerning this clone: An end of the junction differs from the germline gene, which may be a read error. Distinct nucleotide sequences in the sample also encode this CDR3. The rearrangement joins TRBV19 to TRBJ2-3, with 10 bases matching TRBD2. The germline V gene has CDR1 LNHDA and CDR2 SQIVND (reference sequence). The CDR3 contains 14 residues. This chain's CDR3 is CASSIAGGQDTQYF. The DNA of the CDR3 is TGTGCCAGTAGCATAGCGGGGGGTCAAGATACGCAGTATTTT. The whole variable domain, filled in from reference TRBV19 and TRBJ2-3, reads DGGITQSPKYLFRKEGQNVTLSCEQNLNHDAMYWYRQDPGQGLRLIYYSQIVNDFQKGDIAEGYSVSREKKESFPLTVTSAQKNPTAFYLCASSIAGGQDTQYFGPGTRLTVL.

The chain recombines TRBV7-2 with TRBJ2-7; 11 bases match TRBD2. Germline values: CDR1 SGHTA, CDR2 FQGNSA. Trimming took 1 base from V and 3 from J; bases not matched to a gene: 8. The CDR3 covers 17 residues. The CDR3 is CASSLGLAGRIDYEQYF. CDR3 sequence (DNA): TGTGCCAGCAGCTTAGGACTAGCGGGACGAATCGACTACGAGCAGTACTTC.

The rearrangement uses TRBV6-5 and TRBJ2-5; possibly TRBD2 for D (5 bases). This CDR3 is built from 15 residues. Trimming removed 5 bases from V and 2 bases from J, with 15 bases in between. CDR1 is MNHEY and CDR2 is SVGAGI in the germline V gene. The CDR3 loop is CASSHWRGLQETQYF. CDR3 DNA: TGTGCCAGCAGTCATTGGCGCGGGCTACAAGAGACCCAGTACTTC.

The chain couples TRBV2 to TRBJ1-4; possible D gene TRBD1, 5 bases. V was shortened by 7 bases and J by 2 bases, with 11 bases between the two germline ends. Germline V lookup: CDR1 SNHLY, CDR2 FYNNEI. The CDR3 totals 14 residues. CDR3 residues: CASNKGSTNEKLFF. The CDR3 bases are TGTGCCAGCAACAAGGGGTCCACTAATGAAAAACTGTTTTTT.

V is TRBV6-1 and J is TRBJ2-7, with D possibly TRBD2 on 6 matching bases. CDR1 and CDR2 from the germline V gene are MNHNS and SASEGT. Trimming removed 6 bases from V and 4 bases from J, with 19 bases in between. This CDR3 is built from 15 residues. CDR3 bases: TGTGCCAGCAGCGCTACTTGGGGGGAGACTTACGAGCAGTACTTC. It yields the protein CASSATWGETYEQYF.

The chain recombines TRBV10-2 with TRBJ2-1; D may be TRBD1 (5 bases). Per germline, CDR1 WSHSY and CDR2 SAAADI. Trimming took 10 bases from V and 4 from J, leaving 14 bases between them. The CDR3 totals 13 residues. The CDR3 region has the DNA TGCGCCACCCGAACCGACAGTTACAATGAGCAGTTCTTC. It codes for CATRTDSYNEQFF.

The sample holds a few counts of this clone. V usage is TRBV28 and J usage is TRBJ2-7; 7 bases agree with TRBD2. After removal of 4 bases from V and 0 bases from J, the junction contained 6 bases not matched to a gene. The CDR3 spans 15 residues. Germline-derived CDR1 and CDR2 are MDHEN and SYDVKM. CDR3 DNA: TGTGCCAGCAGTTGGACTAGTGGGTCCTCCTACGAGCAGTACTTC. The encoded protein is CASSWTSGSSYEQYF.

This clone was observed a few times. The rearrangement joins TRBV18 to TRBJ2-3; D perhaps matches TRBD2 (5 bases). Trimming removed 0 bases at V and 5 bases at J, with 9 bases between. The CDR3 is 14 amino acids. Germline loops: CDR1 KGHSH, CDR2 LQKENI. The CDR3 DNA follows: TGTGCCAGCTCACCACCTTCCACTAGAGATACGCAGTATTTT. This encodes CASSPPSTRDTQYF.

The chain uses TRBV6-1 and TRBJ1-5; 7 nucleotides line up with TRBD1. Trimming at V came to 6 bases and at J to 3 bases, leaving 8 bases not matched to a gene. The CDR3 has 15 amino acids. The germline V gene encodes CDR1 MNHNS and CDR2 SASEGT. DNA of the CDR3: TGTGCCAGCAGACTTACAGGGGCCCCCAATCAGCCCCAGCATTTT. Translation gives CASRLTGAPNQPQHF.

The V and J genes are TRBV28 and TRBJ2-7; TRBD1 agrees at 7 bases. The V segment lost 5 bases and the J segment 2 bases; nucleotides outside the gene matches: 6. This CDR3 spans 14 amino acids. CDR1 is MDHEN, CDR2 SYDVKM, per germline. CDR3 protein: CASSIDRATYEQYF. The CDR3 nucleotides are TGTGCCAGCAGTATCGACAGGGCGACCTACGAGCAGTACTTC. The full variable domain, its missing parts supplied by reference TRBV28 and TRBJ2-7, is DVKVTQSSRYLVKRTGEKVFLECVQDMDHENMFWYRQDPGLGLRLIYFSYDVKMKEKGDIPEGYSVSREKKERFSLILESASTNQTSMYLCASSIDRATYEQYFGPGTRLTVT.

The rearrangement joins TRBV27 to TRBJ1-2; TRBD1 matches at 9 bases. The V gene end was trimmed by 8 bases and the J gene end by 2 bases; junction bases not matched to a gene: 6. CDR3 length: 14 amino acids. Germline CDR1 is MNHEY and CDR2 is SMNVEV (reference sequence). CDR3 residues: CASRSTGGNYGYTF. DNA for the CDR3: TGTGCCAGCCGCTCGACAGGGGGAAACTATGGCTACACCTTC.

This clone was picked up one time. The V call is TRBV9, the J call TRBJ2-7; weak D call: TRBD2 (5 bases). CDR3 length equals 13 residues. Trimming removed 0 bases at V and 3 bases at J, with 7 bases between. Germline V gene data show CDR1 as SGDLS and CDR2 as YYNGEE. CDR3 bases: TGTGCCAGCAGCGTAGACAGCGGCTACGAGCAGTACTTC. Its protein is CASSVDSGYEQYF.

The rearrangement uses TRBV19 and TRBJ1-4; D is ambiguous. With 5 bases removed from V and 2 bases from J, the gap between germline ends came to 15 bases. This CDR3 spans 16 amino acids. The germline V gene encodes CDR1 LNHDA and CDR2 SQIVND (reference sequence). CDR3 in amino acids: CASSDHRGWTNEKLFF. The CDR3 coding sequence is TGTGCCAGTAGTGACCACCGAGGGTGGACTAATGAAAAACTGTTTTTT.

The chain joins TRBV5-6 to TRBJ2-1, with D possibly TRBD1 on 6 matching bases. The CDR3 extends over 18 amino acids. The V end was cut by 4 bases, the J end by 1 base, with 21 bases between. Germline-derived CDR1 and CDR2 are SGHDT and YYEEEE. CDR3 sequence (DNA): TGTGCCAGCAGCCGACTGGAATTACAGGGAAAATCCTACAATGAGCAGTTCTTC. Translating it yields CASSRLELQGKSYNEQFF.

This chain connects TRBV30 to TRBJ1-3; no definite D call. The CDR3 extends over 13 amino acids. Trimming pared 3 bases from V and 0 bases from J, leaving 6 bases between. Germline V gene sequence: CDR1 GTSNPN, CDR2 SVGIG (reference sequence). The CDR3 protein is CAWRAPSGNTIYF. The CDR3 coding sequence is TGTGCCTGGAGGGCTCCCTCTGGAAACACCATATATTTT.

This chain connects TRBV7-6 to TRBJ1-2; perhaps TRBD1 as D (6 bases). Germline V CDR1 and CDR2: SGHVS, FNYEAQ. The CDR3 has 13 amino acids. V was clipped by 5 bases and J by 6 bases, with 13 bases between them. CDR3 nucleotide sequence: TGTGCCAGCAGCGCCGCGGGGGCTCATGGCTACACCTTC. Residues: CASSAAGAHGYTF. Based on the CDR3 plus reference TRBV7-6 and TRBJ1-2, the full variable domain is GAGVSQSPRYKVTKRGQDVALRCDPISGHVSLYWYRQALGQGPEFLTYFNYEAQQDKSGLPNDRFSAERPEGSISTLTIQRTEQRDSAMYRCASSAAGAHGYTFGSGTRLTVV.

This clone was observed a few times. The chain has TRBV28 and TRBJ1-5, with a tentative D call TRBD1 (6 bases). Between the trimmed V and J ends, which lost 5 bases and 6 bases, there was a span of 17 bases. Germline-derived CDR1 and CDR2 are MDHEN and SYDVKM. This CDR3 has 15 residues. CDR3 loop: CASSTRTENGQPQHF. The CDR3 DNA reads as TGTGCCAGCAGTACTAGGACAGAGAACGGTCAGCCCCAGCATTTT.

This chain links TRBV7-6 with TRBJ1-1, with a possible D match to TRBD1 (6 bases). V dropped 6 bases and J dropped 3 bases, with 23 bases sitting between them. The length of the CDR3 is 17 residues. Germline assignment: CDR1 SGHVS and CDR2 FNYEAQ. CDR3 in amino acids: CASSPSAAGEKHTEAFF. CDR3 in DNA: TGTGCCAGCAGTCCCTCGGCGGCAGGGGAGAAGCACACTGAAGCTTTCTTT.

This clone was seen a single time. This chain joins TRBV7-3 and TRBJ2-2; D ambiguous. Deletions cut 2 bases from V and 3 bases from J, with 4 bases between. From germline, CDR1 is SGHTA and CDR2 FQGTGA. The CDR3 runs to 13 residues. This CDR3 reads CASSLRDTGELFF. The CDR3 DNA sequence: TGTGCCAGCAGCTTACGGGACACCGGGGAGCTGTTTTTT.

In its sample, this clone was seen a few times. The rearrangement uses TRBV27 and TRBJ1-1, with a possible D match to TRBD1 (5 bases). The CDR3 is 14 residues long. Trimming took off 3 bases at V and 1 base at J, with 9 bases between the two ends. The germline V gene encodes CDR1 MNHEY and CDR2 SMNVEV (reference sequence). The CDR3 DNA reads TGTGCCAGCAGTTTTTGGGGCAGGAACACTGAAGCTTTCTTT. Translated: CASSFWGRNTEAFF.